The T cell receptor (beta chain) under discussion was sequenced for a study of blood T cell repertoires in COVID-19. Overall study context: Samples came from the United States, Italy and Spain, spanning acute and convalescent COVID-19. From T cells, B-cell-depleted T cells, or PBMCs came the material, which was cDNA or gDNA.

As processed by the authors: Nucleated cell number was recorded as an estimate derived from reference gene primer amplification. TCRdb's table, derived via immunoSEQ multiplex PCR, lists solely in-frame clones and lacks some. The DNA was the basis for D and trimming; V, J and clone size are from that table. The sample shows around 78,000 clones, around 80% of them seen only once. The CDR3 has 14 amino acids. V was clipped by 2 bases and J by 4 bases, with 9 bases between them. The germline V gene encodes CDR1 SNHLY and CDR2 FYNNEI. The receptor comes from a human donor in a cohort sampled during active COVID-19. The sample was peripheral blood. The chain is built from TRBV2 and TRBJ1-5; the D gene is possibly TRBD1 (6 bases). CDR3 in amino acids: CASSERDKNQPQHF. Here the CDR3 DNA reads TGTGCCAGCAGTGAACGGGACAAGAATCAGCCCCAGCATTTT.